The T cell receptor (beta chain) under discussion was sequenced for a study of T-cell reconstitution after alpha-beta-depleted transplantation in children. Preparation of the TCRbeta library was carried out with unique molecular identifiers. TCRdb reprocessed the PCR reads via MiXCR and lists one record per CDR3 protein. The profile shows 250,000 to 400,000 distinct CDR3 sequences, about a quarter of them singletons. Germline CDR1 and CDR2: SGHTA and FQGNSA. With 5 bases removed from V and 5 bases from J, the gap between germline ends came to 15 bases. The length of the CDR3 is 14 residues. Study-wide results and caveats: After one year, T-cell counts and TCRbeta diversity mostly came from new T cells.

This clonotype was counted only a few times. Its antigen is undetermined. The starting material was PBMCs, mostly from graft donor cells, obtained 180 days after TCRalphabeta/CD19-depleted stem cell transplant. This chain connects TRBV7-2 to TRBJ1-1; the D is unclear. The TCR comes from a male patient between 5 and 17 years old who had a stem cell transplant for acute lymphoblastic leukemia, so the T cells may come from the graft donor. In nucleotides, the CDR3 is TGTGCCAGCAGCCTCATGATCATACGGACTGAAGCTTTCTTT. It yields the protein CASSLMIIRTEAFF.